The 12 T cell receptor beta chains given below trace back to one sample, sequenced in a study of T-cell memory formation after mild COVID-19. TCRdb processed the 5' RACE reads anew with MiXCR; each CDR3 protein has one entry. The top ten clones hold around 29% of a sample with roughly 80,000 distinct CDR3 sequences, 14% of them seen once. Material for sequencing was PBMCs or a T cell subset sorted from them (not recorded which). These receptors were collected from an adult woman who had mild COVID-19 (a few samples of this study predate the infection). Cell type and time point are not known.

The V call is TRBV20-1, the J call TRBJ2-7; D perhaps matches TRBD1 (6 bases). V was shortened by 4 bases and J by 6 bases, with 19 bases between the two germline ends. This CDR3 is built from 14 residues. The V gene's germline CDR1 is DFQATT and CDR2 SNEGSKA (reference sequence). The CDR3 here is CSATQGIGFSEQYF. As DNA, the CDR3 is TGCAGTGCTACCCAGGGGATCGGGTTCTCCGAGCAGTACTTC.

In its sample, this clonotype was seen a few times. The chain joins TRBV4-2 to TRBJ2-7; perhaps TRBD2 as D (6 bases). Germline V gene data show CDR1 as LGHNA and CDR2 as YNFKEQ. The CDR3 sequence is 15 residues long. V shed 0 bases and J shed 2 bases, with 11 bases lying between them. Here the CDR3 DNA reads TGTGCCAGCAGCCAAGACCCGGGAGCTACCTACGAGCAGTACTTC. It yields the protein CASSQDPGATYEQYF.

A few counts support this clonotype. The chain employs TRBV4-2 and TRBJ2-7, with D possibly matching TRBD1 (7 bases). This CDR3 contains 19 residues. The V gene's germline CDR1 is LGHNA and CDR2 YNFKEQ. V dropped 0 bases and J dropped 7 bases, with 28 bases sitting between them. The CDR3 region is CASSQDHRGPTGTYGEQYF. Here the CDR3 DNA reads TGTGCCAGCAGCCAAGATCACCGGGGACCGACAGGGACTTATGGGGAGCAGTACTTC.

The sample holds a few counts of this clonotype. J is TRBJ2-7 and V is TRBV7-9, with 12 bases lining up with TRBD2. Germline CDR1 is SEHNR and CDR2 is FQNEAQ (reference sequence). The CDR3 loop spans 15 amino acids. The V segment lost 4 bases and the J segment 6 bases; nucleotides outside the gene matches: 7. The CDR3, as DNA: TGTGCCAGCAGCTCCCAAGGACTAGCGGGATTCGAGCAGTACTTC. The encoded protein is CASSSQGLAGFEQYF.

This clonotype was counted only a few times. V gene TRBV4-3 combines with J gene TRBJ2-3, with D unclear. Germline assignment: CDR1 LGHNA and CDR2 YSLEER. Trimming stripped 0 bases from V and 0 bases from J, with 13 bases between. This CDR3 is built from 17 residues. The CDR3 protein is CASSQDWPIQSTDTQYF. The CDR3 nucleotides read TGCGCCAGCAGCCAAGATTGGCCTATACAAAGCACAGATACGCAGTATTTT.

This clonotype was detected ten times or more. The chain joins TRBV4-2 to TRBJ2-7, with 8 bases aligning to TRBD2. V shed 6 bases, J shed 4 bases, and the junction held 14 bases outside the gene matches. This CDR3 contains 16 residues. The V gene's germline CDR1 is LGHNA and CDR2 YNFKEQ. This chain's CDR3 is CASSQLPGGTFYEQYF. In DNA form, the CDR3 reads TGTGCCAGCAGTCAACTTCCGGGGGGGACTTTTTACGAGCAGTACTTC.

The chain's CDR3 is CASRPGVYNEQFF. DNA for the CDR3: TGTGCCAGCAGACCCGGGGTATACAATGAGCAGTTCTTC. The V gene is TRBV7-9, the J gene TRBJ2-1; TRBD2 might be the D (5 bases). Between the trimmed V and J ends, which lost 6 bases and 4 bases, there was a span of 10 bases. Per germline, CDR1 SEHNR and CDR2 FQNEAQ (reference sequence). The CDR3 length is 13 residues.

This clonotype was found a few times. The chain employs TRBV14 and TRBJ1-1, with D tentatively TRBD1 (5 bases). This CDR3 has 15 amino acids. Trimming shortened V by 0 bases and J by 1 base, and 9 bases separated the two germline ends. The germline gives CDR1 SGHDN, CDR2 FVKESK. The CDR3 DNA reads TGTGCCAGCAGCCAAGATGAGGGGCAGAACACTGAAGCTTTCTTT. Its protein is CASSQDEGQNTEAFF.

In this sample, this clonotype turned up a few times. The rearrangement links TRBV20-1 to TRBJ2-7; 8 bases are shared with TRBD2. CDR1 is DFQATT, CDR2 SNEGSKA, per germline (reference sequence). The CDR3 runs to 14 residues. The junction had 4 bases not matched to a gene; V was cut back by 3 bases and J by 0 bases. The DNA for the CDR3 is TGCAGTGCTAGTAGCGGGGAGAGCTCCTACGAGCAGTACTTC. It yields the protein CSASSGESSYEQYF.

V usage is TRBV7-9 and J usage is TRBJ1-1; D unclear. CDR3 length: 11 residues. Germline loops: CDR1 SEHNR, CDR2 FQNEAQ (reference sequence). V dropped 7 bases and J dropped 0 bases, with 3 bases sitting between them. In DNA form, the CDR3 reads TGTGCCAGCACCCTGAACACTGAAGCTTTCTTT. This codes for CASTLNTEAFF.

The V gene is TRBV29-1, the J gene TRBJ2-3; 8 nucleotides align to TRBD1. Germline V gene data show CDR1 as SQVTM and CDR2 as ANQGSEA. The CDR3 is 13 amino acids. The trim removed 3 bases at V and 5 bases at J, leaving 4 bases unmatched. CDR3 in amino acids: CSVEPGGKDTQYF. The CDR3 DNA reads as TGCAGCGTTGAGCCAGGGGGCAAAGATACGCAGTATTTT.

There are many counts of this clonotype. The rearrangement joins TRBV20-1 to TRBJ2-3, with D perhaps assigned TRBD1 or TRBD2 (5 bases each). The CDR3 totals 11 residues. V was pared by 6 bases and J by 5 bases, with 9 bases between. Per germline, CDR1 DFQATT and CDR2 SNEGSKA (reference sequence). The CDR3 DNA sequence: TGCAGTGCCAGGGACGAAGATACGCAGTATTTT. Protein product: CSARDEDTQYF.